These 14 T cell receptor beta chains originate from one sample sequenced in a study of blood T cell repertoires in COVID-19. The data were produced by immunoSEQ multiplex PCR, yet TCRdb's version contains in-frame clones alone and is incomplete. The sample has a few hundred thousand clones; about 90% are singletons. The sequenced sample consisted of PBMCs or T cells enriched from blood (not recorded which). The source is a woman younger than 45 who had recovered from COVID-19.

The chain uses TRBV9 and TRBJ1-6, with D perhaps TRBD1 (5 bases). Looked up from germline, CDR1 is SGDLS and CDR2 is YYNGEE. The CDR3 length is 13 residues. Trimming took 3 bases from V and 10 from J, leaving 11 bases between them. CDR3 sequence: CASSATGQSPLHF. The CDR3 nucleotides are TGTGCCAGCAGCGCTACAGGACAATCACCCCTCCACTTT.

The CDR3 sequence: CSASPGLASSRGNYEQYF. CDR3 DNA: TGCAGTGCTAGTCCGGGACTAGCATCCTCCAGGGGCAACTACGAGCAGTACTTC. The chain joins TRBV20-1 to TRBJ2-7; 9 bases fit TRBD2. V lost 3 bases, J lost 3 bases, and 18 bases stayed unmatched. The germline gives CDR1 DFQATT, CDR2 SNEGSKA (reference sequence). The CDR3 loop spans 18 amino acids.

The CDR3 sequence: CASSRVAGSSYNEQFF. The CDR3 bases are TGTGCCAGTAGTCGGGTAGCGGGGAGCTCCTACAATGAGCAGTTCTTC. The V gene is TRBV19, the J gene TRBJ2-1, with 8 bases matching TRBD2. The CDR3 is 16 residues long. CDR1 and CDR2 (germline): LNHDA, SQIVND (reference sequence). Trimming cost V 5 bases and J 0 bases; bases outside gene matches: 6.

The chain has TRBV10-3 and TRBJ1-2; 10 nucleotides align to TRBD1. CDR1 is ENHRY and CDR2 is SYGVKD in the germline V gene. The trim removed 4 bases at V and 6 bases at J, leaving 2 bases unmatched. This CDR3 comprises 13 residues. CDR3 in amino acids: CAISVGTGDGYTF. CDR3 nucleotide sequence: TGTGCCATCAGTGTCGGGACAGGGGATGGCTACACCTTC.

This chain links TRBV6-5 with TRBJ1-4, with D unresolved. V gave up 4 bases and J gave up 0 bases, with 6 bases separating them. CDR3 length equals 14 residues. The germline CDR1 and CDR2 sequences are MNHEY and SVGAGI. The CDR3 loop reads CASSFVSTNEKLFF. The CDR3 nucleotides read TGTGCCAGCAGTTTCGTATCAACTAATGAAAAACTGTTTTTT.

CDR3 DNA: TGTGCCAGCAGCTTCTCGATAGGACTAAACAATGAGCAGTTCTTC. It translates to CASSFSIGLNNEQFF. The J gene is TRBJ2-1, the V gene TRBV5-5, with D possibly being TRBD2 (6 bases). Between the trimmed V and J ends, which lost 2 bases and 5 bases, there was a span of 14 bases. The CDR3 is 15 residues long. Germline V gene lookup returns CDR1 SGHKS and CDR2 YYEKEE (reference sequence).

Points on this clone: An end of the junction does not agree with germline; a read error may underlie this. The chain is built from TRBV12-3 or TRBV12-4 and TRBJ2-3, with 10 bases fitting TRBD2. The CDR3 length is 12 residues. CDR3 sequence reads: CASSSSWTSGLF. CDR3 in DNA: TGTGCCAGCAGCTCCTCGTGGACTAGCGGCCTTTTT.

The chain employs TRBV7-9 and TRBJ2-2, with 8 bases lining up with TRBD1. The trim removed 6 bases at V and 4 bases at J, leaving 10 bases unmatched. The germline CDR1 and CDR2 sequences are SEHNR and FQNEAQ (reference sequence). The CDR3 contains 16 residues. CDR3 region: CASRLDRAGTTGELFF. The CDR3 nucleotides read TGTGCCAGCAGATTGGACAGGGCGGGTACCACCGGGGAGCTGTTTTTT.

CDR3 nucleotides: TGTGCCAGCAGCCTACTCGGACAGGGGAGGTCTGGCTACACCTTC. Protein: CASSLLGQGRSGYTF. J is TRBJ1-2 and V is TRBV7-9; 9 bases are a match to TRBD1. Germline CDR1 is SEHNR and CDR2 is FQNEAQ (reference sequence). The J segment lost 7 bases and the V segment lost 5 bases, leaving 11 bases of the junction unmatched. The CDR3 loop spans 15 amino acids.

CDR3 coding DNA: TGTGCCAGCAGCTTTCGACCTCAGCGGGTTGGGCACAGTGAGCAGTTCTTC. It yields the protein CASSFRPQRVGHSEQFF. The rearrangement joins TRBV7-6 to TRBJ2-1; perhaps TRBD2 as D (6 bases). The CDR3 loop spans 17 amino acids. V was shortened by 3 bases and J by 9 bases, with 24 bases between the two germline ends. The germline V gene encodes CDR1 SGHVS and CDR2 FNYEAQ. Supplemented by reference TRBV7-6 and TRBJ2-1, the full variable domain reads GAGVSQSPRYKVTKRGQDVALRCDPISGHVSLYWYRQALGQGPEFLTYFNYEAQQDKSGLPNDRFSAERPEGSISTLTIQRTEQRDSAMYRCASSFRPQRVGHSEQFFGPGTRLTVL.

V usage is TRBV4-1 and J usage is TRBJ2-3; possibly TRBD2 for D (6 bases). Germline loops: CDR1 MGHRA, CDR2 YSYEKL. CDR3 length: 13 amino acids. V shed 4 bases and J shed 5 bases, with 10 bases lying between them. CDR3 protein: CASSPGLLDTQYF. The CDR3 bases are TGCGCCAGCAGCCCGGGACTCTTAGATACGCAGTATTTT.

The V call is TRBV6-5, the J call TRBJ1-2, with 10 bases fitting TRBD1. In germline, CDR1 is MNHEY, CDR2 SVGAGI. The V and J ends lost 4 bases and 6 bases, in that order; junction bases with no gene match: 5. CDR3 length: 14 amino acids. The CDR3 protein is CASSSEGQGNGYTF. For the CDR3, the DNA is TGTGCCAGCAGTTCCGAGGGACAGGGGAATGGCTACACCTTC.

In DNA, the CDR3 is TGTGCCAGCAGCCAAGATCTAGGAACACGGAGTGACATTCAGTACTTC. It specifies CASSQDLGTRSDIQYF. The rearrangement links TRBV3-1 (or the pseudogene TRBV3-2) to TRBJ2-4, with no clear D. V was trimmed by 0 bases and J by 8 bases, leaving 17 bases between them. The CDR3 has 16 amino acids. Germline loops: CDR1 LGHDT, CDR2 YNNKEL (reference sequence).

The rearrangement uses TRBV27 and TRBJ2-7; 8 bases match TRBD1. J gave up 6 bases and V 5 bases, and 9 bases lay outside the gene matches. The CDR3 runs to 14 residues. Per germline, CDR1 MNHEY and CDR2 SMNVEV (reference sequence). The CDR3 here is CASSPDRAGFEQYF. DNA for the CDR3: TGTGCCAGCAGTCCGGACAGGGCAGGGTTCGAGCAGTACTTC.